This T cell receptor (beta chain) was sequenced in a study of blood T cell repertoires in COVID-19. Generated by immunoSEQ multiplex PCR, the TCRdb table keeps only in-frame clones and is missing some. The sample yields about 180,000 clones, about 80% seen once. In germline, CDR1 is SEHNR, CDR2 FQNEAQ (reference sequence). V lost 4 bases and J lost 0, with 7 bases in between. The length of the CDR3 is 14 residues. The sequenced sample was peripheral blood. The rearrangement links TRBV7-9 to TRBJ1-3; D is unclear. This TCR was recovered from a woman between 70 and 85 years old with acute or convalescent COVID-19. CDR3 nucleotides: TGTGCCAGCAGCTACGGGAACTCTGGAAACACCATATATTTT. The encoded protein is CASSYGNSGNTIYF.